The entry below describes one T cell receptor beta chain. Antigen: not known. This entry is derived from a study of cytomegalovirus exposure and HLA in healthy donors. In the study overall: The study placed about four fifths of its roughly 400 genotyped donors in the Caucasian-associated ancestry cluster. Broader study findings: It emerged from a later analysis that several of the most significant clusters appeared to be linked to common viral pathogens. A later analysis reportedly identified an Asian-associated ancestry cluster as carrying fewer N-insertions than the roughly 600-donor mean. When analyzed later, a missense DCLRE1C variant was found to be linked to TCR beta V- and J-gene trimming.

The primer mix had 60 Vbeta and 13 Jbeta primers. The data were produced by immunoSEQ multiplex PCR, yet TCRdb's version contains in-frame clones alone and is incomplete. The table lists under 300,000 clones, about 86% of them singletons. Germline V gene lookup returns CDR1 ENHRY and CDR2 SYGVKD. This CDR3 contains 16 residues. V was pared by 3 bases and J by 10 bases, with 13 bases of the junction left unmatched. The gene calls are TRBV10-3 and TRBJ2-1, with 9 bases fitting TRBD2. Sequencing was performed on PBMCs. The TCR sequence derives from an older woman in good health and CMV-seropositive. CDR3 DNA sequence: TGTGCCATCAGTGACCCCCGTGGGCGGGAGGGCCTCGAGCAGTTCTTC. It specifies CAISDPRGREGLEQFF.